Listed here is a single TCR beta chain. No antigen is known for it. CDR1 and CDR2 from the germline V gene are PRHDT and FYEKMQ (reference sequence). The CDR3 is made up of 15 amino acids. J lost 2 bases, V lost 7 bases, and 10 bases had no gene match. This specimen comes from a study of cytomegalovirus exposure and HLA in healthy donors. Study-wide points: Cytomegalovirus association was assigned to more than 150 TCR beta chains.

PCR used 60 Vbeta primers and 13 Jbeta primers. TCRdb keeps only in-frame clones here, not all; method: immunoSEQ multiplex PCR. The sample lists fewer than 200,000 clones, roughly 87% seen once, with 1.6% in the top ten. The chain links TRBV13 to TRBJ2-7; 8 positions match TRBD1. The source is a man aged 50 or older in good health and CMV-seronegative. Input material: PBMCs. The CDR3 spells CASIIRDRMPYEQYF. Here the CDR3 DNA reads TGTGCCAGCATCATTAGGGACAGGATGCCCTACGAGCAGTACTTC. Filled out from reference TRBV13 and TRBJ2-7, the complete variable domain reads AAGVIQSPRHLIKEKRETATLKCYPIPRHDTVYWYQQGPGQDPQFLISFYEKMQSDKGSIPDRFSAQQFSDYHSELNMSSLELGDSALYFCASIIRDRMPYEQYFGPGTRLTVT.